What follows is one TCR beta chain and its context. This entry comes from a study of blood T cell repertoires in COVID-19. Study-level information: Samples taken during acute and convalescent COVID-19 were collected in the United States, Italy and Spain. The cDNA or gDNA used as material had been derived from T cells, B-cell-depleted T cells, or PBMCs.

Seattle cases were enrolled at active infection and followed longitudinally. CDR1 and CDR2 (germline): MNHEY, SVGAGI. The CDR3 consists of 15 residues. Trimming took off 3 bases at V and 1 base at J, with 13 bases between the two ends. Original methodology: Amplified reference gene primers provided the basis for estimating nucleated cell counts. Clones were sequenced by immunoSEQ multiplex PCR, and TCRdb holds only the in-frame ones, with some missing. V, J and clone size are those of that table, while D and trimming were read from the DNA. The top ten hold 11% of the sample, which has tens of thousands of clones, 82% seen once.

The chain links TRBV6-5 to TRBJ2-7; D possibly corresponds to TRBD2 (6 bases). What was sequenced was peripheral blood. The source is a man older than 75 with COVID-19, enrolled during active disease. DNA of the CDR3: TGTGCCAGCAGTTATAGGGGAGGAAAATCCTACGAGCAGTACTTC. Protein sequence: CASSYRGGKSYEQYF.